Below are 15 T cell receptor beta chains sequenced from a single sample in a study of cytomegalovirus exposure and HLA in healthy donors (dated by TCRdb to the late 2010s). Libraries came from the immunoSEQ multiplex PCR assay. For the multiplex PCR, a mixture combining 60 forward primers for TCR Vbeta segments and 13 reverse primers for TCR Jbeta segments was used. The clones in this table, taken by TCRdb from immuneACCESS, are in-frame only. Not every clone is retained; where verified, under half of the shortfall comes from an unresolved V gene, and the cause of the rest is unknown. The sample table lists around 120,000 clones, approximately 80% of them with a count of one. The ten largest account for 2.7% of the sample. Sample: PBMCs. All receptors derive from a woman aged 40 to 49 in good health and CMV-seropositive.

The chain couples TRBV30 to TRBJ2-1; 9 bases agree with TRBD2. V shed 3 bases and J 2 bases; nucleotides not matched to a gene: 5. Per the germline V gene, CDR1 is GTSNPN and CDR2 is SVGIG (reference sequence). This CDR3 region has 15 residues. In nucleotides, the CDR3 is TGTGCCTGGAGGACCCGCGGGAGGGCCTACAATGAGCAGTTCTTC. Translating gives CAWRTRGRAYNEQFF.

V usage is TRBV13 and J usage is TRBJ2-5; tentative D call: TRBD2 (6 bases). Germline V gene lookup returns CDR1 PRHDT and CDR2 FYEKMQ (reference sequence). The CDR3 totals 11 residues. V lost 6 bases to trimming and J lost 10 bases, with 12 bases between them. The chain's CDR3 is CASRERGNQYF. As DNA, the CDR3 is TGTGCCAGCAGGGAACGGGGGAACCAGTACTTC.

The chain is built from TRBV15 and TRBJ1-5, with TRBD1 as a possible D gene (6 bases). V was clipped by 5 bases and J by 2 bases, with 13 bases between them. Germline values: CDR1 LNHNV, CDR2 YYDKDF (reference sequence). There are 15 residues in the CDR3. CDR3 amino acids: CATSRRGGGNQPQHF. CDR3 bases: TGTGCCACCAGCCGGAGGGGGGGAGGCAATCAGCCCCAGCATTTT. Looking up the rest from reference TRBV15 and TRBJ1-5 gives the full variable domain: DAMVIQNPRYQVTQFGKPVTLSCSQTLNHNVMYWYQQKSSQAPKLLFHYYDKDFNNEADTPDNFQSRRPNTSFCFLDIRSPGLGDTAMYLCATSRRGGGNQPQHFGDGTRLSIL.

CDR3 DNA: TGTGCCAGCAGTGGGGGAGGGGGTCGCGGCTACACCTTC. Translation: CASSGGGGRGYTF. The chain carries TRBV6-1 and TRBJ1-2; D possibly corresponds to TRBD1 (6 bases). V lost 4 bases and J 8 bases, leaving 14 bases between the germline ends. The CDR3 is made up of 13 amino acids. Germline values: CDR1 MNHNS, CDR2 SASEGT.

The genes are TRBV19 and TRBJ1-1, with 7 bases that match TRBD1. This CDR3 spans 12 amino acids. The germline gives CDR1 LNHDA, CDR2 SQIVND (reference sequence). V gave up 2 bases and J gave up 7 bases; unmatched junction bases: 1. The CDR3 DNA is TGTGCCAGTAGTATACGACAGGGTGAAGCTTTCTTT. Amino acid sequence: CASSIRQGEAFF.

J is TRBJ1-6 and V is TRBV7-6, with 9 bases that match TRBD1. Germline trimming cut 4 bases from V and 6 bases from J; bases unmatched to any gene: 7. The CDR3 loop spans 16 amino acids. Germline assignment: CDR1 SGHVS and CDR2 FNYEAQ. CDR3 sequence reads: CASSSRPDRGNSPLHF. The CDR3 DNA is TGTGCCAGCAGCTCGAGACCGGACAGGGGTAATTCACCCCTCCACTTT.

The V and J genes are TRBV29-1 and TRBJ1-1; 7 bases are a match to TRBD1. The CDR3 has 13 amino acids. Trimming at V came to 5 bases and at J to 1 base, leaving 4 bases not matched to a gene. Germline values: CDR1 SQVTM, CDR2 ANQGSEA. The CDR3, as DNA: TGCAGCGTTAAGGGACAGCGGAACACTGAAGCTTTCTTT. The encoded protein is CSVKGQRNTEAFF.

This chain links TRBV11-2 with TRBJ1-6; no reliable D call. The V end was cut by 1 base, the J end by 7 bases, with 11 bases between. Germline lookup yields CDR1 SGHAT and CDR2 FQNNGV. This CDR3 has 15 amino acids. Written as DNA, the CDR3 is TGTGCCAGCAGCTTAGGGTTTGCGGAAAATTCACCCCTCCACTTT. Its translation is CASSLGFAENSPLHF. Full variable domain (missing parts from reference TRBV11-2 and TRBJ1-6): EAGVAQSPRYKIIEKRQSVAFWCNPISGHATLYWYQQILGQGPKLLIQFQNNGVVDDSQLPKDRFSAERLKGVDSTLKIQPAKLEDSAVYLCASSLGFAENSPLHFGNGTRLTVT.

The chain combines TRBV10-3 with TRBJ1-3, with D perhaps matching TRBD1 (6 bases). The CDR3 runs to 14 residues. Germline CDR1 reads ENHRY; CDR2 reads SYGVKD. V was cut by 8 bases and J by 4 bases, with 15 bases left in between. In DNA, the CDR3 is TGTGCCATCCGTCACAGGGTAGAGGGAAACACCATATATTTT. Amino acid sequence: CAIRHRVEGNTIYF.

This clone occurred a few times. V gene TRBV29-1 combines with J gene TRBJ1-4; 7 bases fit TRBD1. Trimming took 6 bases from V and 7 from J; bases not matched to a gene: 11. The germline V gene has CDR1 SQVTM and CDR2 ANQGSEA. The CDR3 length is 14 residues. The CDR3 loop is CSVRMDRWGEKLFF. CDR3 in DNA: TGCAGCGTCCGAATGGACAGGTGGGGTGAAAAACTGTTTTTT.

The rearrangement links TRBV4-1 to TRBJ1-1; a weak D match, TRBD1 (6 bases). The germline V gene encodes CDR1 MGHRA and CDR2 YSYEKL. The CDR3 has 19 amino acids. The germline V and J ends were trimmed by 0 bases and 4 bases, with 24 bases remaining between them. The CDR3 spells CASSQDGGQRVPRGTEAFF. The CDR3 nucleotides read TGCGCCAGCAGCCAAGATGGAGGACAGCGCGTACCTCGGGGCACTGAAGCTTTCTTT.

This chain links TRBV7-9 with TRBJ2-2; D unresolved. The CDR3 is made up of 13 amino acids. In germline, CDR1 is SEHNR, CDR2 FQNEAQ (reference sequence). CDR3 region: CAAGVPNTGELFF. The CDR3 DNA reads as TGTGCAGCCGGTGTTCCAAACACCGGGGAGCTGTTTTTT.

The V and J genes are TRBV9 and TRBJ2-6; the D is unclear. V was pared by 0 bases and J by 0 bases, with 10 bases between. The germline V gene encodes CDR1 SGDLS and CDR2 YYNGEE. The CDR3 runs 17 residues. CDR3 sequence reads: CASSVAAGRSGANVLTF. The DNA of the CDR3 is TGTGCCAGCAGCGTAGCGGCAGGTCGCTCTGGGGCCAACGTCCTGACTTTC. The full variable domain, its missing parts supplied by reference TRBV9 and TRBJ2-6, is DSGVTQTPKHLITATGQRVTLRCSPRSGDLSVYWYQQSLDQGLQFLIQYYNGEERAKGNILERFSAQQFPDLHSELNLSSLELGDSALYFCASSVAAGRSGANVLTFGAGSRLTVL.

This clone was seen more than once but under ten times. The chain combines TRBV2 with TRBJ2-7; D is perhaps TRBD2 (6 bases). The germline V and J ends were trimmed by 4 bases and 7 bases, with 14 bases remaining between them. Germline lookup yields CDR1 SNHLY and CDR2 FYNNEI. The CDR3 spans 13 residues. The CDR3 region is CASSGDSPTEQYF. CDR3 coding DNA: TGTGCCAGCAGTGGGGACTCTCCTACTGAGCAGTACTTC.

This clone appeared once. The chain is built from TRBV4-1 and TRBJ1-2; D perhaps matches TRBD1 (5 bases). Trimming removed 0 bases from V and 7 bases from J, with 18 bases in between. Germline-derived CDR1 and CDR2 are MGHRA and YSYEKL. This CDR3 has 16 residues. CDR3 sequence: CASSQDGAGNRAGYTF. The DNA of the CDR3 is TGCGCCAGCAGCCAAGATGGGGCAGGGAATAGAGCTGGCTACACCTTC.